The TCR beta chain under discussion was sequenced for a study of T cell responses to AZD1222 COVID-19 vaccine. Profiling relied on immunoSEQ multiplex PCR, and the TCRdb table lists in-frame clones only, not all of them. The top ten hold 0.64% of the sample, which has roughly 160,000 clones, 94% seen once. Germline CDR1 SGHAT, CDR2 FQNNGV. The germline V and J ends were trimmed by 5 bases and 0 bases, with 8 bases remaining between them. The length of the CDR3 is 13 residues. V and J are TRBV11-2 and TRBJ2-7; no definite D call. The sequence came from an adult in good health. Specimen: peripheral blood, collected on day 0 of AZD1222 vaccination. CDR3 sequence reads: CASSPPGSYEQYF. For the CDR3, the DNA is TGTGCCAGCAGCCCCCCGGGCTCCTACGAGCAGTACTTC.